One and the same sample provided the 9 T cell receptor beta chains below, sequenced in a study of CD8 T cells in Susac syndrome. It was with random hexamers that about 0.45 to 1 ug RNA was reverse transcribed. TCRdb reprocessed the immunoSEQ multiplex PCR reads with MiXCR, giving one entry per CDR3 protein. The profile shows 65,000 to 90,000 distinct CDR3 sequences, about 95% of them singletons. Sequenced input: CD8+ T cells from PBMCs. The receptors were gathered from a human donor with multiple sclerosis.

The rearrangement links TRBV4-1 to TRBJ2-7; a possible D gene is TRBD2 (7 bases). The length of the CDR3 is 14 residues. Germline V gives CDR1 MGHRA, CDR2 YSYEKL. V was shortened by 2 bases and J by 6 bases, with 14 bases between the two germline ends. The CDR3 spells CASSQMGGGSEQYF. Here the CDR3 DNA reads TGCGCCAGCAGCCAAATGGGGGGCGGGAGCGAGCAGTACTTC.

CDR3 residues: CASSPTGANYGYTF. CDR3 sequence (DNA): TGTGCCAGCAGCCCGACAGGGGCTAACTATGGCTACACCTTC. V usage is TRBV6-5 and J usage is TRBJ1-2; 8 bases are shared with TRBD1. The CDR3 is 14 amino acids. CDR1 is MNHEY and CDR2 is SVGAGI in the germline V gene. J was trimmed by 0 bases and V by 6 bases; bases with no gene match: 3.

This sequence joins TRBV7-9 and TRBJ2-3; D remains ambiguous. Germline CDR1 SEHNR, CDR2 FQNEAQ (reference sequence). V lost 5 bases, J lost 4 bases, and 10 bases lay in between. This CDR3 is built from 13 residues. The CDR3 coding sequence is TGTGCCAGCAGCCCCTTCGTGCCAGATACGCAGTATTTT. Protein sequence: CASSPFVPDTQYF.

The rearrangement links TRBV29-1 to TRBJ2-1, with 8 bases aligning to TRBD2. CDR3 length equals 14 residues. Losses at the gene ends were 5 bases for V and 7 bases for J; bases not matched to a gene: 10. Germline V gene data show CDR1 as SQVTM and CDR2 as ANQGSEA. In nucleotides, the CDR3 is TGCAGCGTTCCCCCCGCGGGGGGAGGTAATGAGCAGTTCTTC. This translates into CSVPPAGGGNEQFF.

The chain carries TRBV7-2 and TRBJ2-1; tentatively, D is TRBD2 (5 bases). The length of the CDR3 is 14 residues. The V and J ends lost 5 bases and 2 bases respectively, with 10 bases between them. Germline V CDR1 and CDR2: SGHTA, FQGNSA. The CDR3 is CASSQRVPYNEQFF. The CDR3 nucleotides read TGTGCCAGCAGCCAGAGGGTACCCTACAATGAGCAGTTCTTC.

In its sample, this clonotype was seen once. For the CDR3, the DNA is TGTGCCAGCAGTTTAAGAGGGAGGGCCATTGGCACCGGGGAGCTGTTTTTT. This codes for CASSLRGRAIGTGELFF. The V gene is TRBV27, the J gene TRBJ2-2, with 7 bases lining up with TRBD2. The CDR3 is 17 residues long. Germline assignment: CDR1 MNHEY and CDR2 SMNVEV (reference sequence). Germline trimming cut 2 bases from V and 4 bases from J; bases unmatched to any gene: 10.

The rearrangement uses TRBV10-1 and TRBJ2-7; possibly TRBD1 for D (5 bases). Trimming removed 4 bases from V and 0 bases from J, with 13 bases in between. There are 15 residues in the CDR3. CDR1 WNHNN and CDR2 SYGVQD come from the germline V gene (reference sequence). The CDR3 DNA is TGCGCCAGCAGTGTTCAAGGGGCCTCCTCCTACGAGCAGTACTTC. Its translation: CASSVQGASSYEQYF.

The chain is built from TRBV6-5 and TRBJ2-7, with D perhaps TRBD2 (7 bases). Trimming removed 6 bases at V and 2 bases at J, with 14 bases between. Germline lookup yields CDR1 MNHEY and CDR2 SVGAGI. The CDR3 extends over 14 amino acids. The CDR3 DNA reads as TGTGCCAGCAGAAACGGGGGGCGAGCCTACGAGCAGTACTTC. It is translated as CASRNGGRAYEQYF.

CDR3 residues: CASSPGGTEENIQYF. CDR3 nucleotide sequence: TGTGCCAGCAGCCCCGGCGGGACTGAGGAAAACATTCAGTACTTC. The chain links TRBV13 to TRBJ2-4; D is perhaps TRBD2 (6 bases). The V end was cut by 5 bases, the J end by 5 bases, with 16 bases between. The V gene's germline CDR1 is PRHDT and CDR2 FYEKMQ (reference sequence). This CDR3 is built from 15 residues.